This T cell receptor beta chain was retrieved from a study of PD-1 blockade in classical Hodgkin lymphoma. General study points: Complete responders' diversity at baseline resembled that of newly diagnosed patients. It was CD4+ TCR diversity, not CD8+, that rose significantly by C4D1. Diminished baseline TCR diversity has been reported in newly diagnosed patients relative to healthy donors.

Each and every patient relapsed after autologous stem cell transplantation, and patients got differing brentuximab vedotin exposure. Complete response, partial response or progressive disease constituted the best response categories observed. Trimming shortened V by 4 bases and J by 1 base, and 14 bases separated the two germline ends. CDR3 size: 14 residues. CDR1 and CDR2 (germline): SQVTM, ANQGSEA. Worth noting for this clone: What it binds is not known.

TCRdb's table, derived via immunoSEQ multiplex PCR, lists solely in-frame clones and lacks some. The sample lists tens of thousands of clones, 90% occurring once. The sample in question was peripheral blood mononuclear cells (PBMCs), obtained at baseline. This chain uses TRBV29-1 with TRBJ2-7; perhaps TRBD1 as D (6 bases). The sequence came from a human donor with classical Hodgkin lymphoma. CDR3 amino acids: CSVGARDKSYEQYF. The CDR3 coding sequence is TGCAGCGTTGGCGCTAGGGACAAGTCCTACGAGCAGTACTTC.